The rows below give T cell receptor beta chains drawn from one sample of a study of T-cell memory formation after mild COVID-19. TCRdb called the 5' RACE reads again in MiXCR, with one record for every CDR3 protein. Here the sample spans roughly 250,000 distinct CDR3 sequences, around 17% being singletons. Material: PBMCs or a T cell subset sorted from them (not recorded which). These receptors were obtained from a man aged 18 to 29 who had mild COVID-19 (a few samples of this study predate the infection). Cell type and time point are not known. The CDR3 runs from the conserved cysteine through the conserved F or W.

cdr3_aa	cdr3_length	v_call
CASSLARDSRSSYNEQFF	18	TRBV5-1
CASSALGATYNEQFF	15	TRBV5-1
CASSNDRGHEQFF	13	TRBV7-9
CASSAGGGEEKLFF	14	TRBV5-4
CASSYSRSLVSGANVLTF	18	TRBV6-5
CASRQVFTEAFF	12	TRBV6-1
CASSLDGYGNSPLHF	15	TRBV5-1
CASNGGATGDTQYF	14	TRBV19
CASSPGLAPNEQFF	14	TRBV4-2
CASSQGGLEEVQYF	14	TRBV3-1
CASSFLPTGKEVVSETQYF	19	TRBV7-9
CASSLDWGDTSYGYTF	16	TRBV7-2
CASSLGGGSANTGELFF	17	TRBV7-7
CASSYSWGAQPQHF	14	TRBV6-2/TRBV6-3
CASSDVRAPNTGELFF	16	TRBV6-1
CASSQATSGYTDTQYF	16	TRBV14
CASKKTQYF	9	TRBV28
CASSLGGMGNEKLFF	15	TRBV7-2
CSARPPTGGNTEAFF	15	TRBV20-1
CASSFRSASTDTQYF	15	TRBV7-2
CSARDAQGSYNSPLHF	16	TRBV20-1
CASSAGDRRAFF	12	TRBV2
CASSLARQGGDTQYF	15	TRBV5-1
CASSPGTGNNEQFF	14	TRBV7-2
CASSPQGSGANVLTF	15	TRBV18
CASISPGGRGYTF	13	TRBV7-2